This is a list of T cell receptor beta chains from one sample in a study of T cell changes during pregnancy in multiple sclerosis. Repertoires were generated with immunoSEQ multiplex PCR, while TCRdb's copy carries only in-frame clones and drops some. This sample carries around 60,000 clones, 85% to 95% of them seen once, and the ten largest clones take about 0.33%. Here the sequenced sample was CD4+ T cells from peripheral blood mononuclear cells, taken before pregnancy. These receptors came from a female donor with multiple sclerosis, enrolled in a pregnancy study. The CDR3 runs from the conserved cysteine through the conserved F or W. A D gene is named only where the DNA matches it firmly. Expanded clones are given a class, and other clones once, few, many or no size at all.

j_call clone_size v_call d_call cdr3_nt cdr3_aa
TRBJ2-1 NA TRBV6-5 TRBD2 TGTGCCAGCAGGCCGGGACTAGCGAACAATGAGCAGTTCTTC CASRPGLANNEQFF
TRBJ2-7 once TRBV5-1 NA TGCGCCAGCAGCTTTAAAACAGGGAACTACGAGCAGTACTTC CASSFKTGNYEQYF
TRBJ1-5 NA TRBV6-6 NA TGTGCCAGCAGTTTTGACGGGGGCAATCAGCCCCAGCATTTT CASSFDGGNQPQHF
TRBJ2-3 NA TRBV11-2 NA TGTGCCAGCAGCTTAGAGGGACTTAGCACAGATACGCAGTATTTT CASSLEGLSTDTQYF
TRBJ2-7 once TRBV28 NA TGTGCCAGCAGTTTATGGACATTAAGCCAGACCAAAGACGAGCAGTACTTC CASSLWTLSQTKDEQYF
TRBJ2-7 NA TRBV6-6 TRBD1 TGTGCCAGCAGTTACAGTAGGGCAGGGGGTTCCTACGAGCAGTACTTC CASSYSRAGGSYEQYF
TRBJ2-5 NA TRBV19 TRBD1 TGTGCCAGTAGTATGGTGACAGGGGGGTTAGAGACCCAGTACTTC CASSMVTGGLETQYF
TRBJ2-1 NA TRBV20-1 NA TGCAGTGCTATGAGGGATGAGCAGTTCTTC CSAMRDEQFF
TRBJ1-5 NA TRBV10-2 TRBD1 TGCGCCAGCAGTGATCATGGGACAGGGGATCAGCCCCAGCATTTT CASSDHGTGDQPQHF
TRBJ1-2 NA TRBV27 NA TGTGCCAGCAGTTTATTCCTAGGGGCAGGCTACACCTTC CASSLFLGAGYTF
TRBJ2-3 NA TRBV7-6 TRBD1 TGTGCCAGCAGCTTAGGGACAGGGGGTCCAACAGATACGCAGTATTTT CASSLGTGGPTDTQYF
TRBJ1-1 NA TRBV2 NA TGTGCCAGCAGTGAACGCGGACAGAACACTGAAGCTTTCTTT CASSERGQNTEAFF
TRBJ2-1 NA TRBV6-5 NA TGTGCCAGCAGGCGGTCCCGCTCCAATGAGCAGTTCTTC CASRRSRSNEQFF
TRBJ2-7 NA TRBV28 TRBD1 TGTGCCAGCATTCCGGGACAGGGTGGGTACGAGCAGTACTTC CASIPGQGGYEQYF
TRBJ2-4 NA TRBV5-4 TRBD2 TGTGCCAGCAGCTCCCGGGAGGGACGCTACATTCAGTACTTC CASSSREGRYIQYF
TRBJ2-3 NA TRBV7-2 TRBD2 TGTGCCAGCAGGTTTAGCGGGTTAAGGACAGATACGCAGTATTTT CASRFSGLRTDTQYF
TRBJ1-1 NA TRBV18 NA TGTGCCAGCTCACCACTTTCGGGACATTCCATGAACACTGAAGCTTTCTTT CASSPLSGHSMNTEAFF
TRBJ1-5 NA TRBV19 NA TGTGCCAGTAGGATCCTTCAGGGGACTAGCGGGCAGCCCCAGCATTTT CASRILQGTSGQPQHF
TRBJ2-1 NA TRBV11-3 NA TGTGCCAGCAGCCCCGCAGGGGATTACAATGAGCAGTTCTTC CASSPAGDYNEQFF
TRBJ2-3 NA TRBV7-2 TRBD2 TGTGCCAGCAGCTCAACTAGCGGGAGAACAGATACGCAGTATTTT CASSSTSGRTDTQYF